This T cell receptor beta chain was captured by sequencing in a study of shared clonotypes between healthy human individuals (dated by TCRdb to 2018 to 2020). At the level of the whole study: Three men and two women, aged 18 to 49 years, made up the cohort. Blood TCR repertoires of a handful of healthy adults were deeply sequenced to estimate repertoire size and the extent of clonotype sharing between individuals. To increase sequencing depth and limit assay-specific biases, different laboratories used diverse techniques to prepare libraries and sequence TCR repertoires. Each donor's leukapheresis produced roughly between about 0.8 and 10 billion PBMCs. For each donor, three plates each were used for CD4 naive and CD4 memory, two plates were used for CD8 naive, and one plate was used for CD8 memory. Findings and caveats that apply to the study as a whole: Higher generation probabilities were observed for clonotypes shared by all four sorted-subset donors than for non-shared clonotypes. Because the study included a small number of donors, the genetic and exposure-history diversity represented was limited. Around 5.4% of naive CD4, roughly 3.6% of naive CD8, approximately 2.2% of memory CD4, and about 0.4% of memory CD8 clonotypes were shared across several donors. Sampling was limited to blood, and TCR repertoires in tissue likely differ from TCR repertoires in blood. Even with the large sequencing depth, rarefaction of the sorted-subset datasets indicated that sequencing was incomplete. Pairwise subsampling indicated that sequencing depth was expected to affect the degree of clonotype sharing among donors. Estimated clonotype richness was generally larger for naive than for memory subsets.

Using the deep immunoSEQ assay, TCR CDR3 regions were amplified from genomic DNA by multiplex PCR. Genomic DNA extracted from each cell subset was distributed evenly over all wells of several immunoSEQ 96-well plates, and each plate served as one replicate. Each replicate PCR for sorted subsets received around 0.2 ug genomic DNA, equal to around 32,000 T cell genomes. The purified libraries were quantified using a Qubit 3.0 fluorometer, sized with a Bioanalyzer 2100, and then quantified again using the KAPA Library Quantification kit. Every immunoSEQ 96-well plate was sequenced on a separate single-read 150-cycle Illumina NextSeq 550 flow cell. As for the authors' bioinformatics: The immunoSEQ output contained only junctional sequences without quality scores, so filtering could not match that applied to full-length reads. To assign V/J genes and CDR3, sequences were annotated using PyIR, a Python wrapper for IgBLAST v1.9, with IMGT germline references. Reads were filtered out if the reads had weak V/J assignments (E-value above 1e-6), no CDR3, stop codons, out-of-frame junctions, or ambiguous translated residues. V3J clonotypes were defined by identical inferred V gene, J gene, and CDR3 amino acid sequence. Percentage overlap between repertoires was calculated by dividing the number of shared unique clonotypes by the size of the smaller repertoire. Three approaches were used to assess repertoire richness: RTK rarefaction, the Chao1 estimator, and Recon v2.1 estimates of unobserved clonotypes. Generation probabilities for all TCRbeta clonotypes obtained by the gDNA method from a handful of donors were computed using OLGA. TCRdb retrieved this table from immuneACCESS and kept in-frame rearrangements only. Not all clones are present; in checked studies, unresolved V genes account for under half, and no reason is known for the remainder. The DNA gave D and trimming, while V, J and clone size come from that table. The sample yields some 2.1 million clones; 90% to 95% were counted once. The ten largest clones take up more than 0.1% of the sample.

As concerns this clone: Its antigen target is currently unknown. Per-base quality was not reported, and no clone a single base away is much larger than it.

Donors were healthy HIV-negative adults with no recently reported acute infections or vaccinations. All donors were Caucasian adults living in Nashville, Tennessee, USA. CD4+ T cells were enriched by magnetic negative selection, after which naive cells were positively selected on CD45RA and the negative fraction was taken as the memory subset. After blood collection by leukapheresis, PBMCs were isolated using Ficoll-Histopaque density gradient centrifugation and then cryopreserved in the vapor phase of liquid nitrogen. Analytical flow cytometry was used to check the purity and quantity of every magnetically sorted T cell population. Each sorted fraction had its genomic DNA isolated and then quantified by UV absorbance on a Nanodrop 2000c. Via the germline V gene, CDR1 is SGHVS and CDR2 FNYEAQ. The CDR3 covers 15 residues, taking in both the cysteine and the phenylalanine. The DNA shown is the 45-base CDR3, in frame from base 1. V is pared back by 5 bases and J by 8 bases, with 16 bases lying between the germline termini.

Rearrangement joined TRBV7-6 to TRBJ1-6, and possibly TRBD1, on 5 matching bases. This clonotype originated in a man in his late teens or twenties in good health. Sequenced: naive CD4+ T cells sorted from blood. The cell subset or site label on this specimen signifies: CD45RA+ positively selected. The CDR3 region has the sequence CASSRRMGEDSPLHF. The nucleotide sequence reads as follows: TGTGCCAGCAGCCGCCGGATGGGGGAGGATTCACCCCTCCACTTT.